This T cell receptor (beta chain) was sequenced during a study of blood T cell repertoires in COVID-19. Study overall: COVID-19 samples collected from the United States, Italy and Spain covered acute and convalescent phases. PBMCs, B-cell-depleted T cells, or T cells were the source of the cDNA or gDNA that made up the material.

Generated by immunoSEQ multiplex PCR, the TCRdb table keeps only in-frame clones and is missing some. In the table there are about 41,000 clones, around 90% of which are singletons. This CDR3 spans 16 amino acids. J lost 7 bases, V lost 4 bases, and 14 bases had no gene match. CDR1 is SGHRS and CDR2 is YFSETQ in the germline V gene. Sequenced: peripheral blood. The chain has TRBV5-1 and TRBJ1-2, with TRBD1 matching over 9 bases. This TCR was sampled from a man in his 60s with acute or convalescent COVID-19. CDR3 sequence (DNA): TGCGCCAGCAGCCTGGGGATTGGGGACAGGGCCGGTGGCTACACCTTC. It codes for CASSLGIGDRAGGYTF.